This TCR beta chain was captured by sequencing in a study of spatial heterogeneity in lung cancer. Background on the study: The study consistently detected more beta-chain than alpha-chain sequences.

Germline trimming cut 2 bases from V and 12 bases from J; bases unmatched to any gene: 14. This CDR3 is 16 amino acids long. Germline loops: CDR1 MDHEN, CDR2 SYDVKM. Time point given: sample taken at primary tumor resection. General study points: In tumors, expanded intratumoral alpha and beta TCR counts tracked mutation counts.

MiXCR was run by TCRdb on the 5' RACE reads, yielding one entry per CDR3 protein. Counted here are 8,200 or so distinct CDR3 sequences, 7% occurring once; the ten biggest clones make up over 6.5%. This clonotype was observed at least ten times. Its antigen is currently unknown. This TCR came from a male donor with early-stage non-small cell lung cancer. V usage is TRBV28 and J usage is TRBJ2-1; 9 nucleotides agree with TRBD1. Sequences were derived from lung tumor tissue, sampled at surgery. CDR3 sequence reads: CASSLGEQGAKRGQFF. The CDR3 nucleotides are TGTGCCAGCAGTTTAGGGGAACAGGGGGCCAAGAGGGGGCAGTTCTTC.